Each of the 26 T cell receptor beta chains below was sequenced from the same sample in a study of CD8 T cells in Susac syndrome. The RNA input was roughly 0.5 to 1 ug, and it was reverse transcribed with random hexamers. TCRdb processed the immunoSEQ multiplex PCR reads anew with MiXCR; each CDR3 protein has one entry. The sample has approximately 150,000 distinct CDR3 sequences, roughly 80% seen once. The sample comprised CD8+ T cells from PBMCs. Receptors originate from a human donor with multiple sclerosis.

The chain joins TRBV6-1 to TRBJ2-2; 8 bases are a match to TRBD1. CDR1 is MNHNS and CDR2 is SASEGT in the germline V gene. Unmatched junction bases numbered 3, after V lost 8 bases and J lost 7 bases. This CDR3 comprises 12 residues. The CDR3 spells CASQGAGGELFF. In DNA form, the CDR3 reads TGTGCCAGCCAGGGGGCGGGCGGGGAGCTGTTTTTT.

The chain couples TRBV5-4 to TRBJ1-1; 9 bases are shared with TRBD1. Germline V gives CDR1 SGHNT, CDR2 YYREEE (reference sequence). The J segment lost 1 base and the V segment lost 4 bases, leaving 8 bases of the junction unmatched. The CDR3 extends over 16 amino acids. The CDR3 here is CASSDEDRGRNTEAFF. The CDR3 DNA reads as TGTGCCAGCAGCGACGAGGACAGGGGAAGGAACACTGAAGCTTTCTTT.

V is TRBV4-2 and J is TRBJ2-2; possibly TRBD1 or TRBD2 for D (5 bases each). CDR3 size: 17 residues. In germline, CDR1 is LGHNA, CDR2 YNFKEQ. Trimming took off 2 bases at V and 2 bases at J, with 15 bases between the two ends. CDR3 loop: CASSQLLGTLNTGELFF. As DNA, the CDR3 is TGTGCCAGCAGCCAATTACTTGGGACCCTCAACACCGGGGAGCTGTTTTTT.

The chain couples TRBV7-9 to TRBJ2-1; D is uncertain. The CDR3 extends over 16 amino acids. Trimming stripped 9 bases from V and 0 bases from J, with 18 bases between. Germline V CDR1 and CDR2: SEHNR, FQNEAQ (reference sequence). The DNA for the CDR3 is TGTGCCAGTTCCCCCTCCCAGTTTAGCTCCTACAATGAGCAGTTCTTC. Amino acid sequence: CASSPSQFSSYNEQFF.

This clonotype was observed a few times. CDR3: CASTPPGAPETQYF. The CDR3 DNA is TGTGCCAGCACCCCACCGGGGGCACCGGAGACCCAGTACTTC. The V gene is TRBV7-9, the J gene TRBJ2-5; possibly TRBD1 or TRBD2 for D (6 bases each). V gave up 7 bases and J gave up 5 bases, with 17 bases separating them. The CDR3 is made up of 14 amino acids. Germline V gene lookup returns CDR1 SEHNR and CDR2 FQNEAQ (reference sequence). The full variable domain, its missing parts supplied by reference TRBV7-9 and TRBJ2-5, is DTGVSQNPRHKITKRGQNVTFRCDPISEHNRLYWYRQTLGQGPEFLTYFQNEAQLEKSRLLSDRFSAERPKGSFSTLEIQRTEQGDSAMYLCASTPPGAPETQYFGPGTRLLVL.

CDR3 nucleotide sequence: TGTGCCAGCAGTTACAATACGAACACTGAAGCTTTCTTT. Protein: CASSYNTNTEAFF. The chain links TRBV6-5 to TRBJ1-1; D remains unclear. V shed 2 bases and J shed 1 base, with 5 bases lying between them. Germline V gene data show CDR1 as MNHEY and CDR2 as SVGAGI. The CDR3 is 13 amino acids.

The chain carries TRBV7-9 and TRBJ2-1, with 10 bases lining up with TRBD2. CDR1 and CDR2 from the germline V gene are SEHNR and FQNEAQ (reference sequence). The length of the CDR3 is 18 residues. V shed 4 bases and J 0 bases; nucleotides not matched to a gene: 9. The chain's CDR3 is CASSSTLQREGSYNEQFF. CDR3 coding DNA: TGTGCCAGCAGCTCGACTCTTCAGCGGGAGGGCTCCTACAATGAGCAGTTCTTC.

The rearrangement joins TRBV7-8 to TRBJ2-5; 12 nucleotides match TRBD2. J gave up 0 bases and V 7 bases, and 3 bases lay outside the gene matches. Germline loops: CDR1 SGHVS, CDR2 FQNEAQ. The CDR3 is 15 residues long. The CDR3 sequence is CASTRTSGDQETQYF. CDR3 DNA sequence: TGTGCCAGCACCAGGACTAGCGGGGACCAAGAGACCCAGTACTTC.

The gene calls are TRBV11-1 and TRBJ2-1, with D possibly being TRBD1 or TRBD2 (6 bases each). Germline CDR1 and CDR2: SGHAT and FQDESV (reference sequence). The V gene lost 3 bases and the J gene lost 0 bases, with 24 bases spanning the gap. This CDR3 spans 20 amino acids. The CDR3 sequence is CASSLSGDIFLRGSYNEQFF. The CDR3 coding sequence is TGTGCCAGCAGCTTGTCGGGGGACATTTTCCTGCGGGGCTCCTACAATGAGCAGTTCTTC.

DNA of the CDR3: TGTGCCAGCAGTTCTAGGACTGAGGATCAGCCCCAGCATTTT. It codes for CASSSRTEDQPQHF. This chain uses TRBV28 with TRBJ1-5; D uncertain. This CDR3 has 14 residues. V lost 4 bases, J lost 5 bases, and 12 bases lay in between. CDR1 is MDHEN and CDR2 is SYDVKM in the germline V gene. Full variable domain (missing parts from reference TRBV28 and TRBJ1-5): DVKVTQSSRYLVKRTGEKVFLECVQDMDHENMFWYRQDPGLGLRLIYFSYDVKMKEKGDIPEGYSVSREKKERFSLILESASTNQTSMYLCASSSRTEDQPQHFGDGTRLSIL.

The chain employs TRBV9 and TRBJ2-7; TRBD1 matches 9 bases. The CDR3 contains 16 residues. Germline assignment: CDR1 SGDLS and CDR2 YYNGEE. The J segment lost 0 bases and the V segment lost 3 bases, leaving 7 bases of the junction unmatched. Here the CDR3 reads CASSGSRDRVSYEQYF. CDR3 in DNA: TGTGCCAGCAGCGGATCCCGGGACAGGGTCTCCTACGAGCAGTACTTC.

This chain links TRBV19 with TRBJ2-1, with a possible D match to TRBD1 (6 bases). V gave up 3 bases and J gave up 2 bases, with 11 bases separating them. The V gene's germline CDR1 is LNHDA and CDR2 SQIVND (reference sequence). This CDR3 spans 15 amino acids. The CDR3 here is CASSISRTAYNEQFF. Here the CDR3 DNA reads TGTGCCAGTAGTATTAGCAGGACAGCCTACAATGAGCAGTTCTTC.

The J gene is TRBJ1-3, the V gene TRBV12-5, with D uncertain. Deletions cut 6 bases from V and 4 bases from J, with 16 bases between. CDR3 length: 15 amino acids. From germline, CDR1 is LGHNT and CDR2 FRNRAP. CDR3 protein: CASGLADLGGNTIYF. CDR3 DNA sequence: TGTGCTAGTGGCCTGGCGGATCTGGGAGGAAACACCATATATTTT.

V is TRBV18 and J is TRBJ1-4; no clear D gene. The length of the CDR3 is 13 residues. Trimming cost V 6 bases and J 8 bases, with 13 bases left between them. Germline V lookup: CDR1 KGHSH, CDR2 LQKENI. Here the CDR3 reads CASSLPIQEKLFF. Written as DNA, the CDR3 is TGTGCCAGCTCTCTACCTATACAGGAAAAACTGTTTTTT.

The chain recombines TRBV19 with TRBJ2-2; 9 bases fit TRBD1. The germline V gene encodes CDR1 LNHDA and CDR2 SQIVND (reference sequence). Germline trimming cut 6 bases from V and 5 bases from J; bases unmatched to any gene: 10. This CDR3 has 16 residues. CDR3: CASSGPGTGSTGELFF. CDR3 DNA: TGTGCCAGTAGCGGTCCGGGGACAGGGTCGACCGGGGAGCTGTTTTTT.

The chain combines TRBV4-1 with TRBJ2-7; TRBD1 matches 7 bases. This CDR3 region has 15 residues. J was trimmed by 3 bases and V by 0 bases; bases with no gene match: 5. Germline V gene data show CDR1 as MGHRA and CDR2 as YSYEKL. CDR3 sequence reads: CASSQDRQGDYEQYF. The CDR3 DNA sequence: TGCGCCAGCAGCCAAGATAGGCAGGGGGACTACGAGCAGTACTTC.

This chain uses TRBV27 with TRBJ2-3; D is unresolved. This CDR3 is built from 15 residues. Germline assignment: CDR1 MNHEY and CDR2 SMNVEV (reference sequence). The V and J ends lost 6 bases and 1 base respectively, with 14 bases between them. The CDR3 DNA sequence: TGTGCCAGCAGGGAGATCCTCTCGGGCACAGATACGCAGTATTTT. Translating gives CASREILSGTDTQYF.

This clonotype was recorded only once. The rearrangement links TRBV19 to TRBJ1-5, with D tentatively TRBD1 (6 bases). The CDR3 totals 18 residues. CDR1 is LNHDA and CDR2 is SQIVND in the germline V gene (reference sequence). V was clipped by 5 bases and J by 0 bases, with 20 bases between them. The CDR3 DNA reads as TGTGCCAGTAGTGCGATTTTGGGGGGCCTTAATAGCAATCAGCCCCAGCATTTT. Protein: CASSAILGGLNSNQPQHF.

The rearrangement joins TRBV2 to TRBJ1-2; D remains ambiguous. The CDR3 sequence is 13 residues long. V lost 3 bases to trimming and J lost 8 bases, with 13 bases between them. Germline V CDR1 and CDR2: SNHLY, FYNNEI. This chain's CDR3 is CASSDTRGYGYTF. The CDR3 DNA is TGTGCCAGCAGTGACACTCGCGGCTACGGCTACACCTTC.

This chain uses TRBV16 with TRBJ2-1, with D possibly being TRBD1 (6 bases). The germline V and J ends were trimmed by 7 bases and 6 bases, with 13 bases remaining between them. The V gene's germline CDR1 is KGHSY and CDR2 FQNENV. This CDR3 is 13 amino acids long. CDR3 in DNA: TGTGCCAGCACCCAGCAGGGGCTCAATGAGCAGTTCTTC. Protein: CASTQQGLNEQFF.

This clonotype was seen once. The V gene is TRBV2, the J gene TRBJ1-4; D is uncertain. Trimming took off 8 bases at V and 7 bases at J, with 20 bases between the two ends. The CDR3 is 15 residues long. Germline values: CDR1 SNHLY, CDR2 FYNNEI. The CDR3 here is CASRELEVVCEKLFF. CDR3 DNA: TGTGCCAGCCGGGAACTAGAGGTTGTATGTGAAAAACTGTTTTTT. The full variable domain, its missing parts supplied by reference TRBV2 and TRBJ1-4, is EPEVTQTPSHQVTQMGQEVILRCVPISNHLYFYWYRQILGQKVEFLVSFYNNEISEKSEIFDDQFSVERPDGSNFTLKIRSTKLEDSAMYFCASRELEVVCEKLFFGSGTQLSVL.

There are a few counts of this clonotype. The genes are TRBV4-1 and TRBJ2-7, with TRBD1 as a possible D gene (6 bases). The CDR3 sequence is 15 residues long. Germline V lookup: CDR1 MGHRA, CDR2 YSYEKL. V gave up 1 base and J gave up 3 bases, with 13 bases separating them. CDR3 loop: CASSQGPRGDYEQYF. The DNA for the CDR3 is TGCGCCAGCAGCCAAGGCCCCAGGGGAGACTACGAGCAGTACTTC.

V is TRBV7-9 and J is TRBJ1-2, with TRBD1 identical over 9 bases. Trimming cost V 5 bases and J 0 bases; bases outside gene matches: 10. CDR3 length: 17 residues. The germline V gene encodes CDR1 SEHNR and CDR2 FQNEAQ (reference sequence). The CDR3 DNA follows: TGTGCCAGCAGCGCGTACCGGGACAGGGATCCTAACTATGGCTACACCTTC. It specifies CASSAYRDRDPNYGYTF.

This clonotype was seen a single time. The V call is TRBV13, the J call TRBJ2-7; TRBD1 matches at 10 bases. CDR3 length equals 14 residues. The V gene's germline CDR1 is PRHDT and CDR2 FYEKMQ (reference sequence). Trimming cost V 5 bases and J 6 bases; bases outside gene matches: 7. The CDR3: CASSQGTGAVEQYV. CDR3 in DNA: TGTGCCAGCAGCCAAGGGACAGGGGCAGTCGAGCAGTACGTC.

This clonotype was recorded a few times. This chain joins TRBV6-1 and TRBJ2-1, with D unclear. In germline, CDR1 is MNHNS, CDR2 SASEGT. This CDR3 comprises 14 residues. The ends were cut back, 6 bases at V and 5 bases at J, with 14 bases in the middle. The CDR3 sequence: CASSPVWENNEQFF. The CDR3 nucleotides read TGTGCCAGCAGCCCCGTTTGGGAAAACAATGAGCAGTTCTTC.

V is TRBV19 and J is TRBJ2-7, with 9 bases identical to TRBD1. Germline CDR1 and CDR2: LNHDA and SQIVND (reference sequence). V lost 2 bases, J lost 3 bases, and 8 bases stayed unmatched. This CDR3 is 16 amino acids long. The DNA for the CDR3 is TGTGCCAGTAGTATAACAGGGGGCAATAGTATCTACGAGCAGTACTTC. Residues: CASSITGGNSIYEQYF.